The clone carrying this T cell receptor beta chain came up once. The entry originates in a study of blood T cell repertoires in COVID-19. Study overall: Nucleic acid was either cDNA or gDNA, and it came from T cells, B-cell-depleted T cells, or PBMCs.

TCRdb keeps only in-frame clones here, not all; method: immunoSEQ multiplex PCR. In the table there are more than 95,000 clones, 70% to 80% of which are singletons. Germline lookup yields CDR1 MDHEN and CDR2 SYDVKM. V gave up 6 bases and J gave up 6 bases, with 15 bases separating them. This CDR3 has 14 residues. The receptor's source is a man aged 65 to 85 with acute or convalescent COVID-19. The chain links TRBV28 to TRBJ1-5; D perhaps matches TRBD1 (6 bases). The sample consisted of peripheral blood. This CDR3 reads CASSPGGAGQPQHF. For the CDR3, the DNA is TGTGCCAGCAGCCCGGGGGGGGCAGGTCAGCCCCAGCATTTT.